This T cell receptor beta chain was documented in a study of CD8 T cells in ankylosing spondylitis. Findings and caveats of the study: Within ankylosing spondylitis blood, a TCR beta motif made up of seven to nine highly homologous variants appeared to be characteristic.

Of note for this clonotype: Its antigen remains unknown.

Quantitative 5'-RACE was performed with molecular barcodes, and it yielded the TCR beta libraries. Using its own MiXCR run on the 5' RACE reads, TCRdb lists one record per CDR3 protein. The sample lists about 390,000 distinct CDR3 sequences, 20% to 25% seen once, with 15% to 20% in the top ten. Trimming left V 0 bases short and J 2 bases short, with 12 bases between. The CDR3 is 15 amino acids. The germline V gene encodes CDR1 SGHNT and CDR2 YYREEE (reference sequence). V and J are TRBV5-4 and TRBJ2-7; D is unresolved. Material: blood, either unsorted or a sorted T cell fraction (not recorded which). The TCR sequence derives from a male donor with ankylosing spondylitis. The CDR3 is CASSLEPVVAYEQYF. The CDR3, as DNA: TGTGCCAGCAGCTTGGAACCGGTCGTCGCCTACGAGCAGTACTTC. The whole variable domain, remainder taken from reference TRBV5-4 and TRBJ2-7, is ETGVTQSPTHLIKTRGQQVTLRCSSQSGHNTVSWYQQALGQGPQFIFQYYREEENGRGNFPPRFSGLQFPNYSSELNVNALELDDSALYLCASSLEPVVAYEQYFGPGTRLTVT.